This T cell receptor (beta chain) was obtained from a study of CD8+ T cells in alopecia areata. At the level of the study: Once tofacitinib had been taken for 6 to 18 months, 6 months off drug followed.

This sample's treatment: oral pan-JAK inhibitor, 5-10 mg twice daily. RNA extraction and reverse transcription yielded cDNA as sequencing template. This table comes from immunoSEQ multiplex PCR, and its TCRdb copy is limited to in-frame clones, with some not included. This table has some 150,000 clones, 85% to 90% appearing once. Sequenced material: CD8+ T cells sorted from blood, taken at week 4, from a patient treated with tofacitinib. This TCR was recovered from a human donor with alopecia areata.

CDR3 sequence (DNA): TGTGCCAGCAGCTTACGTAGTAAACTAGCCTATGAGCAGTTCTTC. Translating it yields CASSLRSKLAYEQFF. V and J are TRBV7-8 and TRBJ2-1, with D tentatively TRBD2 (6 bases). Trimming pared 2 bases from V and 8 bases from J, leaving 16 bases between. CDR3 length: 15 residues. CDR1 and CDR2 (germline): SGHVS, FQNEAQ.